What follows are 24 T cell receptor beta chains derived from one specimen sequenced in a study of T cells in localized non-small cell lung cancer. Generated by immunoSEQ multiplex PCR, the TCRdb table keeps only in-frame clones and is missing some. The sample lists 30,000 to 40,000 clones, 75% to 90% seen once, with about 6% in the top ten. This sample comprised peripheral blood mononuclear cells, obtained before any cancer treatment. The receptor set was obtained from a male donor at least 60 years old with stage II lung adenocarcinoma.

The rearrangement links TRBV4-1 to TRBJ1-2, with D tentatively TRBD1 (6 bases). This CDR3 contains 13 residues. From germline, CDR1 is MGHRA and CDR2 YSYEKL. V was pared by 5 bases and J by 4 bases, with 11 bases between. The CDR3 nucleotides are TGCGCCAGCAGCGCCCGGGACATCTATGGCTACACCTTC. Translation gives CASSARDIYGYTF.

The chain couples TRBV6-5 to TRBJ2-1, with D perhaps given as TRBD1 or TRBD2 (5 bases each). CDR3 size: 15 residues. The germline V gene encodes CDR1 MNHEY and CDR2 SVGAGI. The V and J ends lost 2 bases and 3 bases respectively, with 11 bases between them. CDR3 bases: TGTGCCAGCAGTTACGGGGTGGGGGACTACAATGAGCAGTTCTTC. It specifies CASSYGVGDYNEQFF.

The rearrangement links TRBV5-1 to TRBJ2-2; D possibly corresponds to TRBD1 (5 bases). V was shortened by 4 bases and J by 2 bases, with 9 bases between the two germline ends. The CDR3 covers 14 residues. CDR1 SGHRS and CDR2 YFSETQ come from the germline V gene. CDR3 loop: CASSPDTNTGELFF. The CDR3, as DNA: TGCGCCAGCAGCCCGGACACTAACACCGGGGAGCTGTTTTTT.

The chain combines TRBV6-5 with TRBJ1-6, with 7 bases matching TRBD1. With V trimmed by 2 bases and J by 6 bases, 1 base remained unmatched. CDR1 MNHEY and CDR2 SVGAGI come from the germline V gene. The CDR3 consists of 14 residues. The CDR3 DNA follows: TGTGCCAGCAGTTACCGGGACAGTAATTCACCCCTCCACTTT. Protein sequence: CASSYRDSNSPLHF.

This clone showed up just once. V and J are TRBV5-1 and TRBJ1-2; D gene unclear. The CDR3 loop spans 13 amino acids. The V gene lost 0 bases and the J gene lost 4 bases, with 7 bases spanning the gap. Germline V gene sequence: CDR1 SGHRS, CDR2 YFSETQ. This CDR3 reads CASSLGRIYGYTF. CDR3 sequence (DNA): TGCGCCAGCAGCTTGGGCAGAATCTATGGCTACACCTTC.

The CDR3 DNA follows: TGTGCCTGGAGTATGAACAGGGGGCATGGCTACACCTTC. Translation gives CAWSMNRGHGYTF. The J gene is TRBJ1-2, the V gene TRBV30; TRBD1 matches 9 bases. This CDR3 is 13 amino acids long. J was trimmed by 6 bases and V by 2 bases; bases with no gene match: 4. CDR1 is GTSNPN and CDR2 is SVGIG in the germline V gene (reference sequence).

The sample holds one count of this clone. V gene TRBV6-5 combines with J gene TRBJ1-6, with D possibly TRBD1 on 6 matching bases. The CDR3 totals 14 residues. Germline CDR1 reads MNHEY; CDR2 reads SVGAGI. V was pared by 8 bases and J by 7 bases, with 15 bases between. The CDR3 here is CASREGVLNSPLHF. CDR3 DNA sequence: TGTGCCAGCCGTGAGGGGGTTCTGAATTCACCCCTCCACTTT.

The J gene is TRBJ1-4, the V gene TRBV5-1; D not resolved. CDR3 length equals 16 residues. Germline loops: CDR1 SGHRS, CDR2 YFSETQ. V lost 0 bases, J lost 5 bases, and 14 bases lay in between. CDR3 DNA: TGCGCCAGCAGCTTGGGGCCCGTTAGAGGGAATGAAAAACTGTTTTTT. Translating gives CASSLGPVRGNEKLFF.

The V call is TRBV5-1, the J call TRBJ1-2; D remains ambiguous. V was trimmed by 2 bases and J by 2 bases, leaving 7 bases between them. CDR1 and CDR2 from the germline V gene are SGHRS and YFSETQ. This CDR3 contains 13 residues. The CDR3: CASSLDVNYGYTF. The CDR3 DNA follows: TGCGCCAGCAGCTTAGATGTAAACTATGGCTACACCTTC.

The V and J genes are TRBV18 and TRBJ1-3, with D hard to call. Per germline, CDR1 KGHSH and CDR2 LQKENI. The CDR3 has 16 amino acids. V was trimmed by 5 bases and J by 0 bases, leaving 14 bases between them. In DNA form, the CDR3 reads TGTGCCAGCTCATCGACGGATTCTAACTCTGGAAACACCATATATTTT. Its translation: CASSSTDSNSGNTIYF. Drawing the rest from reference TRBV18 and TRBJ1-3, the complete variable domain is NAGVMQNPRHLVRRRGQEARLRCSPMKGHSHVYWYRQLPEEGLKFMVYLQKENIIDESGMPKERFSAEFPKEGPSILRIQQVVRGDSAAYFCASSSTDSNSGNTIYFGEGSWLTVV.

The chain links TRBV5-1 to TRBJ1-2; unclear D gene. This CDR3 is built from 14 residues. The germline gives CDR1 SGHRS, CDR2 YFSETQ. Deletions cut 4 bases from V and 2 bases from J, with 12 bases between. CDR3 coding DNA: TGCGCCAGCAGCCCGGACCGCCTAAACTATGGCTACACCTTC. Residues: CASSPDRLNYGYTF.

The chain links TRBV6-5 to TRBJ1-1; a possible D gene is TRBD1 (5 bases). CDR3 length: 14 residues. Germline CDR1 MNHEY, CDR2 SVGAGI. The ends were cut back, 0 bases at V and 11 bases at J, with 16 bases in the middle. CDR3 nucleotide sequence: TGTGCCAGCAGTTACTCTCCCCCAGGGAGGGCGGCTTTCTTT. Protein sequence: CASSYSPPGRAAFF.

This rearrangement joins TRBV15 to TRBJ2-3; weak D call: TRBD1 (5 bases). V gave up 10 bases and J gave up 0 bases, with 17 bases separating them. This CDR3 region has 15 residues. Germline values: CDR1 LNHNV, CDR2 YYDKDF (reference sequence). The CDR3 is CASTQGSPSTDTQYF. CDR3 DNA sequence: TGTGCCAGCACCCAGGGAAGCCCTAGCACAGATACGCAGTATTTT.

This rearrangement joins TRBV30 to TRBJ2-1; unclear D gene. With 0 bases removed from V and 7 bases from J, the gap between germline ends came to 13 bases. This CDR3 has 14 amino acids. Germline assignment: CDR1 GTSNPN and CDR2 SVGIG (reference sequence). CDR3: CAWSVSGFVNEQFF. CDR3 bases: TGTGCCTGGAGTGTATCCGGGTTCGTTAATGAGCAGTTCTTC.

The rearrangement joins TRBV4-1 to TRBJ1-1; the match to TRBD1 covers 8 bases. This CDR3 comprises 14 residues. J was trimmed by 4 bases and V by 4 bases; bases with no gene match: 5. The V gene's germline CDR1 is MGHRA and CDR2 YSYEKL. The CDR3 nucleotides are TGCGCCAGCAGCCCCGGACAGGGTACCACTGAAGCTTTCTTT. It encodes CASSPGQGTTEAFF.

The chain has TRBV5-1 and TRBJ2-7; 7 bases line up with TRBD1. V lost 4 bases to trimming and J lost 3 bases; unmatched junction nucleotides: 4. The germline V gene has CDR1 SGHRS and CDR2 YFSETQ. The CDR3 contains 13 residues. CDR3: CASSPQGNYEQYF. In DNA form, the CDR3 reads TGCGCCAGCAGCCCACAGGGGAACTACGAGCAGTACTTC.

The chain joins TRBV5-6 to TRBJ2-1; D is uncertain. Germline V gene data show CDR1 as SGHDT and CDR2 as YYEEEE. The CDR3 loop spans 14 amino acids. Deletions cut 4 bases from V and 8 bases from J, with 16 bases between. The CDR3 region is CASSPYGPSDEQFF. CDR3 bases: TGTGCCAGCAGCCCCTACGGACCATCGGATGAGCAGTTCTTC. Based on the CDR3 plus reference TRBV5-6 and TRBJ2-1, the full variable domain is DAGVTQSPTHLIKTRGQQVTLRCSPKSGHDTVSWYQQALGQGPQFIFQYYEEEERQRGNFPDRFSGHQFPNYSSELNVNALLLGDSALYLCASSPYGPSDEQFFGPGTRLTVL.

This clone was counted a few times. This chain uses TRBV4-2 with TRBJ2-1; 8 nucleotides match TRBD2. Looked up from germline, CDR1 is LGHNA and CDR2 is YNFKEQ. With V trimmed by 5 bases and J by 0 bases, 3 bases remained unmatched. There are 15 residues in the CDR3. The CDR3 protein is CASSKSGSSYNEQFF. The DNA for the CDR3 is TGTGCCAGCAGCAAAAGCGGGAGCTCCTACAATGAGCAGTTCTTC.

The CDR3: CASSTRGQGGEKLFF. Here the CDR3 DNA reads TGCGCCAGCAGCACCAGGGGACAGGGAGGGGAAAAACTGTTTTTT. The chain uses TRBV5-1 and TRBJ1-4; 9 bases are a match to TRBD1. Looked up from germline, CDR1 is SGHRS and CDR2 is YFSETQ. The CDR3 extends over 15 amino acids. V trimming: 4 bases; J trimming: 8 bases; junction bases outside the gene matches: 9. Drawing the rest from reference TRBV5-1 and TRBJ1-4, the complete variable domain is KAGVTQTPRYLIKTRGQQVTLSCSPISGHRSVSWYQQTPGQGLQFLFEYFSETQRNKGNFPGRFSGRQFSNSRSEMNVSTLELGDSALYLCASSTRGQGGEKLFFGSGTQLSVL.

The chain joins TRBV25-1 to TRBJ1-2; TRBD1 matches 8 bases. Germline V gene lookup returns CDR1 MGHDK and CDR2 SYGVNS. CDR3 length: 15 residues. The V and J ends lost 2 bases and 8 bases, in that order; junction bases with no gene match: 10. The CDR3 loop reads CASSEPRQGMAGYTF. The CDR3 DNA reads as TGTGCCAGCAGTGAACCCCGACAGGGGATGGCGGGCTACACCTTC.

CDR3 sequence reads: CASSRFIGDTQYF. Written as DNA, the CDR3 is TGTGCCAGCAGCCGATTCATAGGGGATACGCAGTATTTT. The chain carries TRBV7-9 and TRBJ2-3; D is undetermined. CDR3 length equals 13 residues. The V gene lost 5 bases and the J gene lost 6 bases, with 12 bases spanning the gap. Germline CDR1 reads SEHNR; CDR2 reads FQNEAQ (reference sequence).

The V and J genes are TRBV20-1 and TRBJ1-1; D is uncertain. The CDR3 has 11 residues. Trimming took 2 bases from V and 8 from J, leaving 9 bases between them. Germline V gene data show CDR1 as DFQATT and CDR2 as SNEGSKA (reference sequence). The CDR3 DNA reads as TGCAGTGCTAGACCCAGGCCCGAAGCTTTCTTT. This sequence encodes CSARPRPEAFF.

J is TRBJ1-1 and V is TRBV7-9, with D maybe TRBD1 (5 bases). This CDR3 is built from 12 residues. Germline V gene sequence: CDR1 SEHNR, CDR2 FQNEAQ (reference sequence). V was clipped by 2 bases and J by 6 bases, with 7 bases between them. The CDR3 DNA follows: TGTGCCAGCAGCTTACAGGGCCCTGAAGCTTTCTTT. Encoded protein: CASSLQGPEAFF.

V and J are TRBV25-1 and TRBJ2-1; either TRBD1 or TRBD2 may supply D (5 bases each). CDR3 length: 14 amino acids. The V gene lost 5 bases and the J gene lost 7 bases, with 15 bases spanning the gap. In germline, CDR1 is MGHDK, CDR2 SYGVNS. CDR3: CASSRTGTFNEQFF. CDR3 bases: TGTGCCAGCAGTAGAACCGGGACCTTTAATGAGCAGTTCTTC.